Included here is one TCR beta chain sequence, with context. Antigen unknown. At one of its ends the junction is not consistent with the germline gene, which may arise from a read error. These data originate in a study of T cell repertoires in cytomegalovirus infection. Study information: Public TCR beta signatures marked donors with CMV infection and the matching HLA. General study points: Summed public TCR beta family frequency identified CMV carriers bearing the relevant HLA. There were HLA-C-restricted CMV-specific TCR beta clonotypes dominating the ex vivo response.

TCRdb reprocessed the reads via MiXCR and lists one record per CDR3 protein. The sample has around 450,000 distinct CDR3 sequences, approximately 31% seen once; the top ten hold roughly 13%. The CDR3 runs 14 residues. The genes are TRBV12-3 or TRBV12-4 and TRBJ2-7; 8 positions match TRBD1. Material: PBMCs. This receptor was obtained from a human donor in good health (CMV status not recorded). Some clones in this sample may be carry-over from other donors' samples. The CDR3 DNA reads TGTGCCAGCAGTGACCAGGCAGGGGGCTACCAGCAGTACTTC. This encodes CASSDQAGGYQQYF.